This T cell receptor beta chain was captured by sequencing in a study of T cell repertoires in cytomegalovirus infection. Study information: Alongside well-studied HLA-B-restricted CMV epitopes, recently identified HLA-C-restricted CMV epitopes were also used. Both CMV infection and a matching HLA type were indicated by public TCR beta signatures. General study points: CMV-specific TCR beta clonotypes restricted by HLA-C were the ones dominating the ex vivo response. CMV carriers having the relevant HLA were flagged by cumulative public TCR beta family frequency.

This clonotype was counted a few times. The target antigen is unknown. The length of the CDR3 is 16 residues. V lost 6 bases and J 5 bases, leaving 23 bases between the germline ends. Germline lookup yields CDR1 MDHEN and CDR2 SYDVKM. Using its own MiXCR run on the reads, TCRdb lists one record per CDR3 protein. The repertoire has roughly 220,000 distinct CDR3 sequences, approximately 38% of them found once; the top ten carry 59%. This chain joins TRBV28 and TRBJ2-7; D might be TRBD1 or TRBD2, each matching 6 bases. This specimen consisted of CD8+ T cells from cultured PBMCs, obtained from culture after CMV antigen stimulation. This receptor was obtained from a human donor in good health (CMV status not recorded). Some clones in this sample may be carry-over from other donors' samples. The CDR3 DNA reads as TGTGCCAGCAGCTCTACCCTGGGGCAGGGGAGGAACGAGCAGTACTTC. This codes for CASSSTLGQGRNEQYF.